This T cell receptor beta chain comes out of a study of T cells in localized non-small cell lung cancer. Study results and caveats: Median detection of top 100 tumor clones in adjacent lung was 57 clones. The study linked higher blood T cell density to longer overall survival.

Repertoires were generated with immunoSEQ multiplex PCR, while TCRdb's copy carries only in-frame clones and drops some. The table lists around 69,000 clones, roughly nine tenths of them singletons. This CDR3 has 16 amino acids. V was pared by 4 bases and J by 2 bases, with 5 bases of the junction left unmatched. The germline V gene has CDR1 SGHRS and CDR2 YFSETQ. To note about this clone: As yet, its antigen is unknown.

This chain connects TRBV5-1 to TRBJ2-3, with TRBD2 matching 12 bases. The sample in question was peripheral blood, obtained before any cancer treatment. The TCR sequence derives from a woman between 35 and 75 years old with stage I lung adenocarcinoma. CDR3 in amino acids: CASSQLAGGPTDTQYF. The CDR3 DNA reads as TGCGCCAGCAGCCAACTAGCGGGGGGCCCCACAGATACGCAGTATTTT.